This is a list of T cell receptor beta chains from one sample in a study of T cell responses to AZD1222 COVID-19 vaccine. Profiling relied on immunoSEQ multiplex PCR, and the TCRdb table lists in-frame clones only, not all of them. The sample has some 160,000 clones, more than 85% seen once; the top ten hold approximately 4.8%. Sequencing was performed on peripheral blood, taken on day 0 of AZD1222 vaccination. Receptors originate from an adult in good health. The CDR3 runs from the conserved cysteine through the conserved F or W. D genes are given only for firm matches. Size is omitted from some rows. Given values are once, few, many or a class for expanded clones.

V	size	J	D	DNA	CDR3
TRBV18	.	TRBJ1-1	.	TGTGCCAGTCTACGTACGGGGGACACTGAAGCTTTCTTT	CASLRTGDTEAFF
TRBV30	.	TRBJ2-1	.	TGTGCCTGGAGTGTGTCCCAGAATGAGCAGTTCTTC	CAWSVSQNEQFF
TRBV29-1	.	TRBJ1-4	TRBD1	TGCAGCGTTGTGAGCCGGCCCAGGGGGAATGAAAAACTGTTTTTT	CSVVSRPRGNEKLFF
TRBV18	.	TRBJ2-7	.	TGTGCCAGCTCACCACCAGGGGGCTACGAGCAGTACTTC	CASSPPGGYEQYF
TRBV3-1/TRBV3-2	.	TRBJ2-5	TRBD2	TGTGCCAGCAGACTAGCGGGAGAGGGGGGTGGAGAGACCCAGTACTTC	CASRLAGEGGGETQYF
TRBV7-9	.	TRBJ1-6	.	TGTGCCAGCAGCCCTTTGTGGGGGACGGTTAGCTCCTATAATTCACCCCTCCACTTT	CASSPLWGTVSSYNSPLHF
TRBV24-1	.	TRBJ2-3	.	TGTGCCACCAGTGATCCCAAGGGTGACGATACGCAGTATTTT	CATSDPKGDDTQYF
TRBV28	.	TRBJ2-7	.	TGTGCCACCTATAATAGCTACGAGCAGTACTTC	CATYNSYEQYF
TRBV9	.	TRBJ2-1	TRBD2	TGTGCCAGCAGCGTTGGGACTAGCGACTACAATGAGCAGTTCTTC	CASSVGTSDYNEQFF
TRBV30	.	TRBJ1-5	.	TGTGCCTGGGGTAAGGGGGGTCAGCCCCAGCATTTT	CAWGKGGQPQHF
TRBV5-1	.	TRBJ2-1	.	TGCGCCAGCAGCGACAGCTCCAACTTCCCCAATGAGCAGTTCTTC	CASSDSSNFPNEQFF
TRBV11-3	once	TRBJ1-1	TRBD1	TGTGCCAGCAGCGGAACAGGGGACGATATGAACACTGAAGCTTTCTTT	CASSGTGDDMNTEAFF
TRBV2	.	TRBJ2-7	.	TGTGCCAGCAGTGTTCGTGAGCAGTACTTC	CASSVREQYF
TRBV7-9	.	TRBJ2-7	TRBD1	TGTGCCAGCAGCCCCAGACAGGGGAGCTCCTACGAGCAGTACTTC	CASSPRQGSSYEQYF
TRBV18	.	TRBJ1-5	.	TGTGCCAGCTCACCAGGCATACGGGGCAATCAGCCCCAGCATTTT	CASSPGIRGNQPQHF
TRBV6-4	.	TRBJ1-1	.	TGTGCCAGCAGATCGGACAGCTACACTGAAGCTTTCTTT	CASRSDSYTEAFF
TRBV2	.	TRBJ1-3	.	TGTGCCAGCGGGACCTCTGGAAACACCATATATTTT	CASGTSGNTIYF
TRBV18	.	TRBJ1-2	.	TGTGCCAGCTCACAAGAGACGGGGAGGGAATATGGCTACACCTTC	CASSQETGREYGYTF
TRBV5-1	.	TRBJ1-6	.	TGCGCCAGCAGACTCGGACAGTATAATTCACCCCTCCACTTT	CASRLGQYNSPLHF
TRBV5-1	.	TRBJ1-6	.	TGCGCCAGCAGCTTGAACGCAGATCGGTATAATTCACCCCTCCACTTT	CASSLNADRYNSPLHF
TRBV6-5	.	TRBJ1-5	.	TGTGCCAGCAGTCCCGCGTTAGGGGGCAATCAGCCCCAGCATTTT	CASSPALGGNQPQHF
TRBV7-2	few	TRBJ2-3	.	TGTGCCAGCAGCTTAGGTCGAACCACAGATACGCAGTATTTT	CASSLGRTTDTQYF
TRBV4-1	.	TRBJ1-4	.	TGCGCCAGCGAGAGACGTCTCGGGGCTAATGAAAAACTGTTTTTT	CASERRLGANEKLFF
TRBV7-2	.	TRBJ2-4	.	TGTGCCAGCAGCTTAGCCCAAAGTTCGGGGGACGGGTCCAAAAACATTCAGTACTTC	CASSLAQSSGDGSKNIQYF
TRBV5-5	.	TRBJ2-3	.	TGTGCCAGCAGCTTTGTCTCGGATACGCAGTATTTT	CASSFVSDTQYF
TRBV5-1	.	TRBJ2-5	.	TGCGCCAGCAGCTTGGAGGGGGGCCAGTACTTC	CASSLEGGQYF
TRBV28	.	TRBJ1-1	.	TGTGCCAGCAGTTTAAGGACAGCGTCTGAAGCTTTCTTT	CASSLRTASEAFF
TRBV7-2	.	TRBJ2-7	TRBD2	TGTGCCAGCAGCTTTAGATATTCCGACCGGGACTACTCCTACGAGCAGTACTTC	CASSFRYSDRDYSYEQYF
TRBV5-6	.	TRBJ1-2	TRBD1	TGTGCCAGCAGCTTGAGGCAGGGGGCTAGATTATATGGCTACACCTTC	CASSLRQGARLYGYTF
TRBV28	.	TRBJ2-5	.	TGTGCCAGCCGAAGGGACGGGAAGGGGGAGACCCAGTACTTC	CASRRDGKGETQYF
TRBV10-3	.	TRBJ2-7	.	TGTGCCAGTTTGGACAGTTACGAGCAGTACTTC	CASLDSYEQYF
TRBV5-4	.	TRBJ2-7	TRBD2	TGTGCCAGCAGCCCAACGGGAGGAGCGGGGAGCTCCTACGAGCAGTACTTC	CASSPTGGAGSSYEQYF
TRBV6-4	.	TRBJ1-2	TRBD1	TGTGCCAGCAGGAGACAGGGGGACTCGGAGGGCTACACCTTC	CASRRQGDSEGYTF
TRBV10-3	once	TRBJ2-4	TRBD2	TGTGCCATCAGTGAGGTAGCGGGAGTTAACATTCAGTACTTC	CAISEVAGVNIQYF
TRBV19	.	TRBJ2-2	.	TGTGCCAGTAGCCTTAGGGGGAATGGTGGCACCGGGGAGCTGTTTTTT	CASSLRGNGGTGELFF
TRBV5-6	.	TRBJ1-6	TRBD1	TGTGCCAGCAGCGCCGGGACAGGCACTTTTAATTCACCCCTCCACTTT	CASSAGTGTFNSPLHF
TRBV28	.	TRBJ2-7	TRBD2	TGTGCCAGCAGTTTGACTAGCGGGAGCTACGAGCAGTACTTC	CASSLTSGSYEQYF
TRBV12-3/TRBV12-4	.	TRBJ1-2	.	TGTGCCAGCAGTTTAGGCTATGGCTACACCTTC	CASSLGYGYTF
TRBV7-3	.	TRBJ2-1	TRBD2	TGTGCCAGCAGTGAACTAGCGGCTTCTAACAATGAGCAGTTCTTC	CASSELAASNNEQFF
TRBV28	.	TRBJ1-5	.	TGTGCCAGCAGTTTCCCCTGGGGGGATAGCAATCAGCCCCAGCATTTT	CASSFPWGDSNQPQHF
TRBV10-3	.	TRBJ2-1	.	TGTGCCATCAGCCAACGGAGACTTGGGACTTACAATGAGCAGTTCTTC	CAISQRRLGTYNEQFF
TRBV11-3	.	TRBJ2-1	.	TGTGCCAGCAGGTCGCCCGGGACGCAGCGGAACAATGAGCAGTTCTTC	CASRSPGTQRNNEQFF
TRBV28	.	TRBJ2-3	.	TGTGCCAGCAGCCCACGCCTCACAGATACGCAGTATTTT	CASSPRLTDTQYF
TRBV18	.	TRBJ2-4	.	TGTGCCAGCTCATCAGGGGACATTCAGTACTTC	CASSSGDIQYF
TRBV29-1	.	TRBJ2-1	TRBD2	TGCAGCGTTCCTACTAGCGGGAGGGTAAATGAGCAGTTCTTC	CSVPTSGRVNEQFF
TRBV9	.	TRBJ2-2	.	TGTGCCAGCAGCGTAGGAGGGATGAACACCGGGGAGCTGTTTTTT	CASSVGGMNTGELFF
TRBV19	once	TRBJ1-5	TRBD1	TGTGCCAGTAGTATAGTTGGGACAGGGGTTTATAGCAATCAGCCCCAGCATTTT	CASSIVGTGVYSNQPQHF
TRBV5-1	.	TRBJ1-2	TRBD1	TGCGCCAGCAGCGAACAGGGGGCAAGCTATGGCTACACCTTC	CASSEQGASYGYTF
TRBV5-1	.	TRBJ2-7	.	TGCGCCAGCAGCTTGGATGGACGGGAGTATGGGGAGCAGTACTTC	CASSLDGREYGEQYF
TRBV19	.	TRBJ2-5	TRBD1	TGTGCCCGAGTTTGGGACAGGGGGGGAGAGACCCAGTACTTC	CARVWDRGGETQYF
TRBV5-8	.	TRBJ2-1	.	TGTGCCAGCAGCTTTTTACGCGGGACCTACAATGAGCAGTTCTTC	CASSFLRGTYNEQFF
TRBV28	few	TRBJ1-2	.	TGTGCCAGCAGACGCGGGGCTGGGAGGGTTAACTATGGCTACACCTTC	CASRRGAGRVNYGYTF
TRBV5-1	.	TRBJ1-6	TRBD1	TGCGCCAGCAGTCCAGACAGGGCTTATTCACCCCTCCACTTT	CASSPDRAYSPLHF
TRBV11-2	.	TRBJ2-7	TRBD2	TGTGCCAGCAGCTTGCCGGGACTAGTGACCTACGAGCAGTACTTC	CASSLPGLVTYEQYF
TRBV20-1	.	TRBJ1-6	TRBD1	TGCAGTGCTAGTAGGGGGGACAGGGTGAATTCACCCCTCCACTTT	CSASRGDRVNSPLHF
TRBV13	.	TRBJ1-6	.	TGTGCCAGCAGCTTAGGCGCCAGGGGAGATTCACCCCTCCACTTT	CASSLGARGDSPLHF
TRBV12-3/TRBV12-4	.	TRBJ1-4	.	TGTGCCTCCTCCCGGGCCGAGGGTGAAAAACTGTTTTTT	CASSRAEGEKLFF
TRBV20-1	.	TRBJ2-3	.	TGCAGTGCTAGTGGCAGACGCACAGATACGCAGTATTTT	CSASGRRTDTQYF
TRBV5-1	.	TRBJ2-7	.	TGCGCCAGCAGCTTGGAGGGCCACGAGCAGTACTTC	CASSLEGHEQYF
TRBV5-4	.	TRBJ2-2	.	TGTGCCAGCAGCCTACCGGGAAGGCGATCCACCGGGGAGCTGTTTTTT	CASSLPGRRSTGELFF